Listed here are 16 T cell receptor beta chains from one sample, sequenced in a study of vaccination effects on CD4 cells after COVID-19. Sequencing in the ViraFEST assay came after antigen-specific CD4+ T cells had been expanded with viral peptide pools, which were used to stimulate PBMC. Once cultured for under 11 days, the cells underwent separation to obtain CD4+ T cells. It was two doses of either the BNT162b2 or mRNA-1273 vaccine that participants received. Sequenced by immunoSEQ multiplex PCR; TCRdb stores in-frame clones only, minus some. Altogether roughly 68,000 clones are present, 70% to 75% being singletons, with the ten largest covering around 1.5%. Their antigens are not known. Source: CD4+ T cells from PBMCs cultured with HCoV-229E spike peptides, taken after COVID-19 vaccination. These receptors all stem from a human donor who received a COVID-19 vaccine.

The chain employs TRBV14 and TRBJ1-1, with unresolved D. Per germline, CDR1 SGHDN and CDR2 FVKESK. The V end lost 0 bases, the J end lost 4 bases, and 12 bases lay between the germline ends. This CDR3 is built from 15 residues. The CDR3 DNA is TGTGCCAGCAGCCAAGAGGAGGGCTCGAGCACTGAAGCTTTCTTT. Translation: CASSQEEGSSTEAFF.

This chain links TRBV24-1 with TRBJ2-3; possible D gene TRBD1, 6 bases. CDR3 size: 11 residues. CDR1 is KGHDR, CDR2 SFDVKD, per germline. Deletions cut 10 bases from V and 5 bases from J, with 9 bases between. The CDR3 DNA sequence: TGTGCCACGGGCAGGGGAGATACGCAGTATTTT. Its protein is CATGRGDTQYF.

The rearrangement links TRBV6-1 to TRBJ2-7; D remains unclear. The V end was cut by 4 bases, the J end by 3 bases, with 31 bases between. Germline CDR1 is MNHNS and CDR2 is SASEGT. The CDR3 spans 20 residues. CDR3 in amino acids: CASSGLHIDGFMGSDYEQYV. For the CDR3, the DNA is TGTGCCAGCAGTGGTCTTCATATCGATGGGTTTATGGGGTCCGACTACGAGCAGTACGTC.

The rearrangement joins TRBV7-8 to TRBJ1-2, with D tentatively TRBD1 (5 bases). V was trimmed by 1 base and J by 8 bases, leaving 23 bases between them. The V gene's germline CDR1 is SGHVS and CDR2 FQNEAQ. The CDR3 extends over 17 amino acids. As DNA, the CDR3 is TGTGCCAGCAGCTTAGTCCAGGGAGTTAGCTCTGGTCGGGGCTACACCTTC. This gives the protein CASSLVQGVSSGRGYTF.

The V call is TRBV3-1 (or the pseudogene TRBV3-2), the J call TRBJ2-2, with 9 bases aligning to TRBD1. V lost 3 bases to trimming and J lost 4 bases; unmatched junction nucleotides: 3. CDR3 length: 15 residues. Germline V gene data show CDR1 as LGHDT and CDR2 as YNNKEL (reference sequence). CDR3 nucleotides: TGTGCCAGCAGCCAGTCGACAGGGGGCACCGGGGAGCTGTTTTTT. Translated: CASSQSTGGTGELFF.

This chain joins TRBV27 and TRBJ1-1, with no clear D. This CDR3 comprises 14 residues. V dropped 5 bases and J dropped 3 bases, with 13 bases sitting between them. From germline, CDR1 is MNHEY and CDR2 SMNVEV (reference sequence). This CDR3 is CASSRHGGYTEAFF. CDR3 DNA sequence: TGTGCCAGCAGTAGACATGGAGGATACACTGAAGCTTTCTTT.

The chain uses TRBV21-1 and TRBJ2-1; TRBD2, as called in the table, went unchecked against the DNA. TRBV21-1 is listed as a pseudogene. The CDR3 runs to 14 residues. CDR3 in DNA: TGTGCCAGCAGCTCGGGACTGGGCTACAATGAGCAGTTCTTC. Translated: CASSSGLGYNEQFF.

The chain carries TRBV7-2 and TRBJ2-3, with D unresolved. V was shortened by 1 base and J by 1 base, with 12 bases between the two germline ends. CDR3 length: 16 amino acids. Germline CDR1 reads SGHTA; CDR2 reads FQGNSA. In DNA form, the CDR3 reads TGTGCCAGCAGCTTAGGAACGGTCGGTCGCACAGATACGCAGTATTTT. It is translated as CASSLGTVGRTDTQYF.

The CDR3 DNA is TGTGCCAGCAGCAAATGCCGGGAGACAGGTAACACTGAAGCTTTCTTT. Amino acids: CASSKCRETGNTEAFF. J is TRBJ1-1 and V is TRBV21-1. TRBV21-1 is a documented pseudogene. The CDR3 consists of 16 residues.

This rearrangement joins TRBV12-3 or TRBV12-4 to TRBJ1-1; D is uncertain. V lost 2 bases to trimming and J lost 1 base, with 5 bases between them. This CDR3 comprises 13 residues. The CDR3 nucleotides are TGTGCCAGCAGTTTAATGAGGAACACTGAAGCTTTCTTT. The encoded protein is CASSLMRNTEAFF.

The rearrangement links TRBV28 to TRBJ1-1, with D perhaps matching TRBD1 (5 bases). CDR1 and CDR2 from the germline V gene are MDHEN and SYDVKM. The CDR3 has 16 amino acids. V lost 3 bases to trimming and J lost 0 bases, with 14 bases between them. For the CDR3, the DNA is TGTGCCAGCAGTTTCGGGGGGTCCCAAATGAACACTGAAGCTTTCTTT. This codes for CASSFGGSQMNTEAFF.

The V and J genes are TRBV6-5 and TRBJ2-1; TRBD2 is a possible D gene (6 bases). The CDR3 spans 15 residues. Germline V CDR1 and CDR2: MNHEY, SVGAGI. The ends were cut back, 8 bases at V and 1 base at J, with 15 bases in the middle. The CDR3 coding sequence is TGTGCCAGCCCCAGGGATGGGGGGTCCTACAATGAGCAGTTCTTC. This translates into CASPRDGGSYNEQFF.

The chain couples TRBV6-6 to TRBJ1-6; D is unclear. Trimming left V 6 bases short and J 6 bases short, with 15 bases between. This CDR3 comprises 15 residues. CDR1 and CDR2 (germline): MNHNY, SVGAGI (reference sequence). The CDR3 nucleotides are TGTGCCAGCAGCAGATTCACGAAACTTAATTCACCCCTCCACTTT. Its protein is CASSRFTKLNSPLHF.

The CDR3 region has the DNA TGTGCCAGCTCACTCTCCGGGACAGACCAAGAGACCCAGTACTTC. Translation gives CASSLSGTDQETQYF. This chain links TRBV18 with TRBJ2-5, with TRBD1 identical over 7 bases. This CDR3 region has 15 residues. Germline V CDR1 and CDR2: KGHSH, LQKENI. V was clipped by 4 bases and J by 0 bases; unmatched bases: 5.

This sequence joins TRBV30 and TRBJ1-3; D unresolved. Trimming stripped 5 bases from V and 2 bases from J, with 13 bases between. Germline V lookup: CDR1 GTSNPN, CDR2 SVGIG (reference sequence). The CDR3 loop spans 14 amino acids. CDR3 amino acids: CAWRSTAAGNTIYF. CDR3 DNA sequence: TGTGCCTGGCGATCCACGGCAGCTGGAAACACCATATATTTT.

The gene calls are TRBV30 and TRBJ1-3; possible D gene TRBD1, 6 bases. The CDR3 has 14 amino acids. V lost 3 bases, J lost 6 bases, and 15 bases lay in between. CDR1 is GTSNPN, CDR2 SVGIG, per germline (reference sequence). DNA for the CDR3: TGTGCCTGGAGCCTCCCGGGGGCTGAAAACACCATATATTTT. Protein sequence: CAWSLPGAENTIYF. Full variable domain (missing parts from reference TRBV30 and TRBJ1-3): SQTIHQWPATLVQPVGSPLSLECTVEGTSNPNLYWYRQAAGRGLQLLFYSVGIGQISSEVPQNLSASRPQDRQFILSSKKLLLSDSGFYLCAWSLPGAENTIYFGEGSWLTVV.